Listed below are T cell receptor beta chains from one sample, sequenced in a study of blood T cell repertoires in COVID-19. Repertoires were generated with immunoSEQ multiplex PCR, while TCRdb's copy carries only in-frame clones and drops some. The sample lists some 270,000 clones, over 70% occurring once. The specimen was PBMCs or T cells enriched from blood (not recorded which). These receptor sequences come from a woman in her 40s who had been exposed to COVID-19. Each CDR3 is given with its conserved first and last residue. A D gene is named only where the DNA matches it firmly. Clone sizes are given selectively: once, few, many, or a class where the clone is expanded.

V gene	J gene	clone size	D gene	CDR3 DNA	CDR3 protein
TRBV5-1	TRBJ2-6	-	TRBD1	TGTGCCAGCAGCAAAGACAGGGGTAACTTACTTGGTGGGGCCAACGTCCTGACTTTC	CASSKDRGNLLGGANVLTF
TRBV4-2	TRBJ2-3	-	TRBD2	TGTGCCAGCAGCCTGAGACTAGCGGGAGAAAGCACAGATACGCAGTATTTT	CASSLRLAGESTDTQYF
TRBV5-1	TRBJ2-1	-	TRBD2	TGCGCCAGCAGTTCCCAGGGTAGCGGGGGGGCCAATGAGCAGTTCTTC	CASSSQGSGGANEQFF
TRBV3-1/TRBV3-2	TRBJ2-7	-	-	TGTGCCAGCAGCCAAACAGGGTACGAGCAGTACTTC	CASSQTGYEQYF
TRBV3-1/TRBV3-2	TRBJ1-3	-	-	TGTGCCAGCAGCCAAGATTTTGCAGGGGCCTCTGGAAACACCATATATTTT	CASSQDFAGASGNTIYF
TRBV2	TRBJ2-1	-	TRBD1	TGTGCCAGCAGAGGAATGGGACAGGACTTTTACAATGAGCAGTTCTTC	CASRGMGQDFYNEQFF
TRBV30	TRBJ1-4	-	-	TGTGCCTGGAGTTTTGGAGGTTTGAGAGAAAAACTGTTTTTT	CAWSFGGLREKLFF
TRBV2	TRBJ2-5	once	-	TGTGCCAGCAGTGCCGTGGTAGCGGAAGGCCAAGAGACCCAGTACTTC	CASSAVVAEGQETQYF
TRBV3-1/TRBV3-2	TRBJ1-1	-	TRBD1	TGTGCCAGCAGCCGACTCGGGACAGGAGCTGAAGCTTTCTTT	CASSRLGTGAEAFF
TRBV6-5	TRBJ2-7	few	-	TGTGCCAGCAGTCAAACCTACGAGCAGTACTTC	CASSQTYEQYF
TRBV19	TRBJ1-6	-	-	TGTGCCAGTAGTATAGAGGGTGGTGCGGATTCACCCCTCCACTTT	CASSIEGGADSPLHF
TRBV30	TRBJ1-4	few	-	TGTGCCTGGAGTATCGTCGCAGGGAATAATGAAAAACTGTTTTTT	CAWSIVAGNNEKLFF
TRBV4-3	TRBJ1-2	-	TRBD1	TGCGCCAGCAGCCAGGGGACGGACAGGCGCGCTTATGGCTACACCTTC	CASSQGTDRRAYGYTF
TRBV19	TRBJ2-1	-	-	TGTGCCAGTAGTCCCCTCCCCGTGGCGGGTGGCCGGGAGCAGTTCTTC	CASSPLPVAGGREQFF
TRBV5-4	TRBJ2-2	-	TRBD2	TGTGCCAGCAGCACTCCGGGACTAGCGGTCACCGGGGAGCTGTTTTTT	CASSTPGLAVTGELFF
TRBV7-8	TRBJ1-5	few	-	TGTGCCAGCAGCGACAGGCCTTATAGCAATCAGCCCCAGCATTTT	CASSDRPYSNQPQHF
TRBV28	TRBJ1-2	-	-	TGTGCCAGCAGTCCCAGGGATGGCTACACCTTC	CASSPRDGYTF
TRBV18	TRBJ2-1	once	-	TGTGCCAGCTCACCCGACATAGGAGGAGGGAGTGAGCAGTTCTTC	CASSPDIGGGSEQFF
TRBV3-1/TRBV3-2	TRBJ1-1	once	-	TGTGCCAGCGTGCACGCGGCGAACACTGAAGCTTTCTTT	CASVHAANTEAFF
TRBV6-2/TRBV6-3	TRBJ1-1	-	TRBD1	TGTGCCAGCAGTTTCCCGACAGGGGTCTACACTGAAGCTTTCTTT	CASSFPTGVYTEAFF
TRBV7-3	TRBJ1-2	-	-	TGTGCCAGCAGGCCTCAGGGTGATCGTTTCTATGGCTACACCTTC	CASRPQGDRFYGYTF
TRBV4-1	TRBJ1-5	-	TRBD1	TGCGCCAGCAGCCCGAGACAGGGTCCGAATCAGCCCCAGCATTTT	CASSPRQGPNQPQHF
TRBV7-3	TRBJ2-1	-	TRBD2	TGTGCCAGCAGCCCGAGGACTAGCGGGAGTAATGAGCAGTTCTTC	CASSPRTSGSNEQFF
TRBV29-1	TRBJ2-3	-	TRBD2	TGCAGCGTTGTGGACCCGCGGACTAGCCCGTATTTT	CSVVDPRTSPYF
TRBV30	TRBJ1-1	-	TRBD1	TGTGCCTGGAGTAGACTAGGACAGGCGAACACTGAAGCTTTCTTT	CAWSRLGQANTEAFF
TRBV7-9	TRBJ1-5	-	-	TGTGCCAGCAGCTTAGGACAGTCAAGCAATCAGCCCCAGCATTTT	CASSLGQSSNQPQHF
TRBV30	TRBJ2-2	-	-	TGTGCCTGGAGTGTAGCTCCTCGCGGGGAGCTGTTTTTT	CAWSVAPRGELFF
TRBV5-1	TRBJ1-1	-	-	TGTGCCAGCAGCATAGGGGGGGCGAACACTGAAGCTTTCTTT	CASSIGGANTEAFF
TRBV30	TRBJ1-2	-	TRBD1	TGTGCCTGGAGTTGGGCAGGGGGCGCCTATGGCTACACCTTC	CAWSWAGGAYGYTF
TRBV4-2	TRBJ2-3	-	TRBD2	TGTGCCAGCAGCCAAGATCCCCCCCCTAGCGGGAGGGCCAATACGCAGTATTTT	CASSQDPPPSGRANTQYF
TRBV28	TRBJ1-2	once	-	TGTGCCAGCAGAACTAGCCCCTCCGGCGGCTACACCTTC	CASRTSPSGGYTF
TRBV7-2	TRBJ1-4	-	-	TGTGCCAGCAGCTTATCCCTCGTACAGGGAACTAATGAAAAACTGTTTTTT	CASSLSLVQGTNEKLFF
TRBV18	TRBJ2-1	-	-	TGTGCCAGCGCCGGTGACAGCTCCTACAATGAGCAGTTCTTC	CASAGDSSYNEQFF
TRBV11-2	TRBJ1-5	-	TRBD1	TGTGCCAGCAGCTTAGACCCCGGGACAGGGCGGCAGCCCCAGCATTTT	CASSLDPGTGRQPQHF
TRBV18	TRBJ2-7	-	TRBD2	TGTGCCAGCTCACCGAGACTAGCGGGGAACTACGAGCAGTACTTC	CASSPRLAGNYEQYF
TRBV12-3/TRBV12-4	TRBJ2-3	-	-	TGTGCCAGCAGTTTGGAGGCAGATACGCAGTATTTT	CASSLEADTQYF
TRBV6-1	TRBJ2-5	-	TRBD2	TGTGCCAGCAGTGAGGGACTAGAACCCGAGACCCAGTACTTC	CASSEGLEPETQYF
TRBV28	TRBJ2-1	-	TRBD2	TGTGCCAGCAGAACAACTAGCGGGGGGTTTTACAATGAGCAGTTCTTC	CASRTTSGGFYNEQFF
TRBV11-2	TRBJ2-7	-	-	TGTGCCAGCAGCCACATTGGCGGCGAGCAGTACTTC	CASSHIGGEQYF
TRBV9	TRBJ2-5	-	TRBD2	TGTGCCAGCAGCGTAGCGCGGCTAGCGGGGGCAGAGACCCAGTACTTC	CASSVARLAGAETQYF
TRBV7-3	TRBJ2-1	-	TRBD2	TGTGCCAGCAGCTTGGGAGGGAAAATTAATGAGCAGTTCTTC	CASSLGGKINEQFF
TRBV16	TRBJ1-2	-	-	TGTGCCAGCAGCTTGGAGTCTAACTATGGCTACACCTTC	CASSLESNYGYTF
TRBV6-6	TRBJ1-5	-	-	TGTGCCAGCAGTTACTCACGGGGTTCTCAGCCCCAGCATTTT	CASSYSRGSQPQHF
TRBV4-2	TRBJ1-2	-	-	TGTGCCAGCAGCCAAGAAGGAGAGGAAAGGGGCTACACCTTC	CASSQEGEERGYTF
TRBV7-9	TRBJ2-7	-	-	TGTGCCAGCAGCCCCCTACTACTGATGACAGCCGCAAGCTCCTACGAGCAGTACTTC	CASSPLLLMTAASSYEQYF